These 8 T cell receptor beta chains were all obtained from the same sample, sequenced in a study of T cell clones after liver transplantation. Sequencing used immunoSEQ multiplex PCR; TCRdb keeps in-frame clones, though not all of them. The repertoire holds over 50,000 clones, with less than 85% as singletons. This sample comprised CD4+ T cells from blood, obtained before liver transplant. Source of these receptors: a human donor who received a liver transplant.

The chain has TRBV7-9 and TRBJ2-1; 10 bases match TRBD2. CDR1 and CDR2 (germline): SEHNR, FQNEAQ (reference sequence). The ends lost 2 bases at V and 14 bases at J; junction bases unmatched: 9. The CDR3 is 14 residues long. CDR3 coding DNA: TGTGCCAGCAGCTTAAATTCGAGGGGGACTAGCGAGTTCTTC. It yields the protein CASSLNSRGTSEFF.

The chain combines TRBV7-9 with TRBJ2-1; D remains ambiguous. The length of the CDR3 is 12 residues. V was clipped by 4 bases and J by 8 bases, with 9 bases between them. Germline lookup yields CDR1 SEHNR and CDR2 FQNEAQ (reference sequence). The CDR3 is CASSSRFYEQFF. For the CDR3, the DNA is TGTGCCAGCAGCTCCCGCTTCTATGAGCAGTTCTTC.

The genes are TRBV7-9 and TRBJ2-1; D may match TRBD1 or TRBD2 (5 bases each). V was shortened by 5 bases and J by 7 bases, with 18 bases between the two germline ends. The CDR3 loop spans 15 amino acids. Germline V gene lookup returns CDR1 SEHNR and CDR2 FQNEAQ (reference sequence). The chain's CDR3 is CASSPPGRRGNEQFF. CDR3 bases: TGTGCCAGCAGCCCTCCGGGACGACGAGGTAATGAGCAGTTCTTC. The complete variable domain, with remaining parts taken from reference TRBV7-9 and TRBJ2-1, reads DTGVSQNPRHKITKRGQNVTFRCDPISEHNRLYWYRQTLGQGPEFLTYFQNEAQLEKSRLLSDRFSAERPKGSFSTLEIQRTEQGDSAMYLCASSPPGRRGNEQFFGPGTRLTVL.

V and J are TRBV18 and TRBJ2-3; the D is unclear. Germline V lookup: CDR1 KGHSH, CDR2 LQKENI. Trimming removed 2 bases at V and 4 bases at J, with 10 bases between. The CDR3 covers 14 residues. CDR3 protein: CASSPDTDPDTQYF. CDR3 in DNA: TGTGCCAGCTCACCAGATACTGATCCAGATACGCAGTATTTT.

The rearrangement uses TRBV6-5 and TRBJ2-1; D gene ambiguous. The CDR3 totals 12 residues. The V gene's germline CDR1 is MNHEY and CDR2 SVGAGI. V lost 0 bases to trimming and J lost 7 bases, with 4 bases between them. This CDR3 reads CASSYSRNEQFF. CDR3 sequence (DNA): TGTGCCAGCAGTTACTCGCGGAATGAGCAGTTCTTC.

V and J are TRBV7-2 and TRBJ2-3; no clear D. The germline CDR1 and CDR2 sequences are SGHTA and FQGNSA. Trimming took off 1 base at V and 7 bases at J, with 9 bases between the two ends. CDR3 size: 13 residues. CDR3 DNA sequence: TGTGCCAGCAGCTTAGAAGCGCCTAATACGCAGTATTTT. Amino acid sequence: CASSLEAPNTQYF.

V and J are TRBV29-1 and TRBJ2-3, with TRBD2 matching over 7 bases. Trimming removed 5 bases from V and 5 bases from J; junction bases left unmatched: 4. The CDR3 is made up of 12 amino acids. The germline gives CDR1 SQVTM, CDR2 ANQGSEA. CDR3 sequence: CSVTPGGDTQYF. The CDR3 DNA follows: TGCAGCGTTACTCCGGGAGGAGATACGCAGTATTTT.

This chain's CDR3 is CASSGTISGRVDTQYF. DNA for the CDR3: TGTGCCAGTAGCGGAACTATTAGCGGGAGGGTAGATACGCAGTATTTT. The chain is built from TRBV19 and TRBJ2-3; 11 nucleotides agree with TRBD2. Germline lookup yields CDR1 LNHDA and CDR2 SQIVND (reference sequence). This CDR3 region has 16 residues. V shed 6 bases and J 5 bases; nucleotides not matched to a gene: 10.